These T cell receptor beta chains were read from a single sample in a study of PD-L1 blockade in urothelial cancer. TCRdb keeps only in-frame clones here, not all; method: immunoSEQ multiplex PCR. The sample has tens of thousands of clones; 85% to 90% are singletons. Sequenced here: PBMCs, sampled around atezolizumab (anti-PD-L1) treatment. The origin of the receptors is a man aged 55 to 70 with urothelial cancer. CDR3s include the opening cysteine and the closing phenylalanine or tryptophan. The D gene is left open where the match is weak. Rows may omit the clone size; those that give it use once, few, many or a size class.

v_gene	d_gene	abundance	j_gene	CDR3nt	CDR3aa
TRBV25-1	NA	few	TRBJ2-7	TGTGCCAGCAGTGACGGGGGGCTTAAAGAGGTTTGGACCTACGAGCAGTACTTC	CASSDGGLKEVWTYEQYF
TRBV5-1	TRBD1	NA	TRBJ1-1	TGCGCCAGCAGCAGGACAGGCCCTGATGAGGCTTTCTTT	CASSRTGPDEAFF
TRBV5-8	NA	NA	TRBJ1-1	TGTGCCAGCAGCTTGGACAGGCAGCGGGGTAGTGCTTTCTTT	CASSLDRQRGSAFF
TRBV9	NA	NA	TRBJ1-5	TGTGCCAGCAGCAGAGAGGGAGGATTAAATCAGCCCCAGCATTTT	CASSREGGLNQPQHF
TRBV19	NA	NA	TRBJ2-7	TGTGCCAGTAGTATAGGGCCGGGTGCCTACGAGCAGTACTTC	CASSIGPGAYEQYF
TRBV5-1	TRBD1	NA	TRBJ2-7	TGCGCCAGCAGCCGCAACAGGGGGCCCTACGAGCAGTACTTC	CASSRNRGPYEQYF
TRBV6-1	TRBD1	NA	TRBJ2-7	TGTGCCAGCGGACAGGACAGGGCTAGCTACGAGCAGTACTTC	CASGQDRASYEQYF
TRBV11-1	NA	NA	TRBJ2-3	TGTGCCAGCAGTCGAGATCTAGATACGCAGTATTTT	CASSRDLDTQYF
TRBV6-1	TRBD2	NA	TRBJ2-5	TGTGCCAGCGTGAAGACCAGCGGGAAAGAGACCCAGTACTTC	CASVKTSGKETQYF
TRBV4-1	NA	NA	TRBJ2-2	TGCGCCAGCAGCCCCCCCGGGACTCAAAACACCGGGGAGCTGTTTTTT	CASSPPGTQNTGELFF
TRBV29-1	TRBD1	NA	TRBJ2-5	TGCAGCGTGTTGGGACAGCTGGACGGGACCCAGTACTTC	CSVLGQLDGTQYF
TRBV10-3	NA	NA	TRBJ2-3	TGTGCCATCAGCCTCGGACAGCTCACAGATACGCAGTATTTT	CAISLGQLTDTQYF
TRBV11-2	NA	NA	TRBJ2-7	TGTGCCAGCAGCTTAGGCGGCGGGACCTTTTACGAGCAGTACTTC	CASSLGGGTFYEQYF
TRBV5-1	TRBD1	NA	TRBJ2-7	TGCGCCAGCAGCTTGGAAACAGGGGGTGAGCAGTACTTC	CASSLETGGEQYF
TRBV11-2	NA	NA	TRBJ1-5	TGTGCCAGCAGCCCGGGGATTCCTAAAGATCAGCCCCAGCATTTT	CASSPGIPKDQPQHF
TRBV6-5	TRBD1	NA	TRBJ1-1	TGTGCCAGCAGCGAACAACAGGGGTTGACTGAAGCTTTCTTT	CASSEQQGLTEAFF
TRBV10-1	TRBD1	few	TRBJ2-5	TGCGCCAGCAGTGAAACGGGCAGGGGGGAGACCCAGTACTTC	CASSETGRGETQYF
TRBV19	TRBD1	NA	TRBJ1-1	TGTGCCAGTAGTTCAGGACAGGGGGTCACTGAAGCTTTCTTT	CASSSGQGVTEAFF
TRBV6-5	TRBD1	NA	TRBJ2-7	TGTGCCACCCAAGGGACAGCTAACGAGCAGTACTTC	CATQGTANEQYF
TRBV18	NA	NA	TRBJ2-2	TGTGCCAGCTCATCCCAGGGCGGGGAGCTGTTTTTT	CASSSQGGELFF
TRBV5-1	NA	NA	TRBJ2-3	TGCGCCAGCAGCTTGTTGGTCTCGGGCGGGGGCACAGATACGCAGTATTTT	CASSLLVSGGGTDTQYF
TRBV9	NA	few	TRBJ1-1	TGTGCCAGCAGTACCTCAGGAGGTAGTGACACTGAAGCTTTCTTT	CASSTSGGSDTEAFF
TRBV7-8	NA	NA	TRBJ1-1	TGTGCCAGCACCCTAGCCGGGGTAGACACTGAAGCTTTCTTT	CASTLAGVDTEAFF